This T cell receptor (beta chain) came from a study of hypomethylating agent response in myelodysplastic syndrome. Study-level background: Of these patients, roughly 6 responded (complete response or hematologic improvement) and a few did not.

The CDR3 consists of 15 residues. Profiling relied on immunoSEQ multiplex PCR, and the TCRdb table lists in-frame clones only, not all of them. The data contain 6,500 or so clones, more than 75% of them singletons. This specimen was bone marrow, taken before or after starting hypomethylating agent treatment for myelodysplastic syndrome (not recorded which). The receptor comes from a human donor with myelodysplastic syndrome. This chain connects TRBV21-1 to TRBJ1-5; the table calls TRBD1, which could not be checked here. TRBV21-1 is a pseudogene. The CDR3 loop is CASSKGQGVCQPQHF. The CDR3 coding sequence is TGTGCCAGCAGCAAAGGACAGGGGGTTTGTCAGCCCCAGCATTTT.